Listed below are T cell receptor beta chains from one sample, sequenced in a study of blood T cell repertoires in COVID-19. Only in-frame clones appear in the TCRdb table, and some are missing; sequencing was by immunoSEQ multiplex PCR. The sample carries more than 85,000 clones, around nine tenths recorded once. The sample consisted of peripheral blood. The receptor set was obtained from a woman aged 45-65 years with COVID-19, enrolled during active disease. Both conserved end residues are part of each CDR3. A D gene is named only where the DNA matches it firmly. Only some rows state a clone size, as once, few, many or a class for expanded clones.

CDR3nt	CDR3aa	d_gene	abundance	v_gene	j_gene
TGTGCCAGCAGTGGCACAGGGAACTCACCCCTCCACTTT	CASSGTGNSPLHF	-	-	TRBV25-1	TRBJ1-6
TGTGCCAGCAGAATAGGGACAGGGGGCTCCGGGGAGCTGTTTTTT	CASRIGTGGSGELFF	TRBD1	-	TRBV3-1/TRBV3-2	TRBJ2-2
TGTGCCAGCAGCTTATCTGGGACAGGGGTAGTCGAGCAGTACTTC	CASSLSGTGVVEQYF	TRBD1	-	TRBV7-9	TRBJ2-7
TGTGCCAGCAGCTTTAAAACAGGGGGGGAAAACACCATATATTTT	CASSFKTGGENTIYF	TRBD1	-	TRBV7-2	TRBJ1-3
TGTGCCAGCAGCGTAGCTTCCGGGGTCCAAGAGACCCAGTACTTC	CASSVASGVQETQYF	-	-	TRBV9	TRBJ2-5
TGTGCCTACCTCCATCGGACAGGGGCCAGTGGCTACACCTTC	CAYLHRTGASGYTF	TRBD1	-	TRBV30	TRBJ1-2
TGTGCCAGCAGCGTCACGGGACAGTATAATTCACCCCTCCACTTT	CASSVTGQYNSPLHF	TRBD1	-	TRBV9	TRBJ1-6
TGTGCCAGCAGCTTAGCCCGACTAGCGGGGGTCACTAGCACAGATACGCAGTATTTT	CASSLARLAGVTSTDTQYF	TRBD2	-	TRBV7-9	TRBJ2-3
TGTGCCATCAGTGGACAGTCAACTAATGAAAAACTGTTTTTT	CAISGQSTNEKLFF	-	once	TRBV10-3	TRBJ1-4
TGTGCCAGCAGCGTATACGGGACAGGGCAACTGTTTTTT	CASSVYGTGQLFF	TRBD1	-	TRBV9	TRBJ1-4
TGTGCCAGCAGCCTGACAGGAAAGAGGGGGCAGTTCTTC	CASSLTGKRGQFF	-	-	TRBV6-5	TRBJ2-1
TGTGCCAGCAGCTCCGGACTAGCGGGGACTCAAGAGACCCAGTACTTC	CASSSGLAGTQETQYF	TRBD2	-	TRBV5-4	TRBJ2-5
TGTGCCAGCAGCTGGACAGATACTAATGAAAAACTGTTTTTT	CASSWTDTNEKLFF	-	once	TRBV5-8	TRBJ1-4
TGTGCCAGCAGCTTTGAGACAGGGGCGAACACCGGGGAGCTGTTTTTT	CASSFETGANTGELFF	TRBD1	-	TRBV7-9	TRBJ2-2
TGCGCCAGCAGCCAACTTCCAAGTTACGCCGGGGAGCTGTTTTTT	CASSQLPSYAGELFF	-	-	TRBV5-1	TRBJ2-2
TGTGCCAGCAGTTCGCCCCGGATGGGGGGCACTGAAGCTTTCTTT	CASSSPRMGGTEAFF	-	once	TRBV6-5	TRBJ1-1
TGTGCCAGCAGCCCTACCGGACAGTCTGGAAACACCATATATTTT	CASSPTGQSGNTIYF	-	-	TRBV11-2	TRBJ1-3
TGTGCCAGCAGACCGGGACAGGGGACTGGAAACACCATATATTTT	CASRPGQGTGNTIYF	TRBD1	-	TRBV7-9	TRBJ1-3
TGTGCCAGCAGTTTTCGGGGTTATACCGGGGAGCTGTTTTTT	CASSFRGYTGELFF	-	-	TRBV6-5	TRBJ2-2
TGTGCCAGCACGCAGCAAGAGACCCAGTACTTC	CASTQQETQYF	-	few	TRBV6-6	TRBJ2-5
TGTGCCAGCAGCTTGGAGGCAGGGGTTAACGAGCAGTACTTC	CASSLEAGVNEQYF	-	-	TRBV5-4	TRBJ2-7
TGTGCCTGGAGCGGGAGAGGGATTCTGTTGACTAATGAAAAACTGTTTTTT	CAWSGRGILLTNEKLFF	-	-	TRBV30	TRBJ1-4
TGTGCCAGCAGTTTCAGCGCAGGGCTAGGTCAGCCCCAGCATTTT	CASSFSAGLGQPQHF	-	few	TRBV27	TRBJ1-5
TGTGCCAGCAGCCCCAGGGACAGGGGGGGGACTGAAGCTTTCTTT	CASSPRDRGGTEAFF	TRBD1	once	TRBV11-3	TRBJ1-1
TGTGCCAGCAGTCTATCAACAGACTCTGGAAACACCATATATTTT	CASSLSTDSGNTIYF	-	once	TRBV6-5	TRBJ1-3
TGTGCCAGCTCACTTGACACTAACTATGGCTACACCTTC	CASSLDTNYGYTF	-	-	TRBV18	TRBJ1-2
TGCGCCAGCAGCCAAGATTTAGCGGGCCTCTCCTACGAGCAGTACTTC	CASSQDLAGLSYEQYF	TRBD2	once	TRBV4-1	TRBJ2-7
TGTGCCAGCAGGACAGGGCAAAACCATCAGCCCCAGCATTTT	CASRTGQNHQPQHF	TRBD1	-	TRBV28	TRBJ1-5